This T cell receptor (beta chain) was recorded in a study of T cells in Graves' hyperthyroidism and ophthalmopathy. Broader study findings: The blood repertoire included most of the expanded thyroid clonotypes above 0.001.

In the case of this clonotype: Its antigen is still unknown. One end of the junction does not line up with germline, which may come from a read error.

CDR1 and CDR2 from the germline V gene are WSHSY and SAAADI. This CDR3 comprises 16 residues. The investigators amplified TCR beta CDR3 regions from RNA transcripts. HTBI primers were employed in a first-round RT-PCR of the TCR CDR3. TCRdb re-derived calls from the multiplex PCR reads in MiXCR, one entry per CDR3 protein. The table includes 700,000 to 950,000 distinct CDR3 sequences, approximately 36% detected once. The V and J genes are TRBV10-2 and TRBJ2-2; TRBD1 matches 11 bases. The TCR sequence derives from a woman between 35 and 50 years old with Graves' hyperthyroidism. The sequenced sample consisted of blood. CDR3 coding DNA: TGTGCCAGCAGTACCTCCGGGACAGGGGGTCACGGGGAGCTGTTTTTT. Its translation: CASSTSGTGGHGELFF.